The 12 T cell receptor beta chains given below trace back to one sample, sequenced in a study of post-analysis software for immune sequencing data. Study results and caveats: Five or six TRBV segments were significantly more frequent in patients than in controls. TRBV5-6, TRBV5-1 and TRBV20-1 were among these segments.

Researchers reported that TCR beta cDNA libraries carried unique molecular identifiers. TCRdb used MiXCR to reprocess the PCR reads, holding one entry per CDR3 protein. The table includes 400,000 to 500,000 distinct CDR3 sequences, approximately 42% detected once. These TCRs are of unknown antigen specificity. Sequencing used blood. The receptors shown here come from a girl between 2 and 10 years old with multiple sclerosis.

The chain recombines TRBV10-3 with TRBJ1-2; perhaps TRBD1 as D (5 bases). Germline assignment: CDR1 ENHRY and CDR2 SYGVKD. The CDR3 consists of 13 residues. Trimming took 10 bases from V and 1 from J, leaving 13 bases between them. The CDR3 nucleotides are TGTGCCACCCTATCGACAGTTAACTATGGCTACACCTTC. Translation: CATLSTVNYGYTF.

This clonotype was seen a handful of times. As DNA, the CDR3 is TGTGCCAGCAGCTCCTCCGCGGGGGGGCCTAACAATGAGCAGTTCTTC. Encoded protein: CASSSSAGGPNNEQFF. The rearrangement uses TRBV5-4 and TRBJ2-1; 9 nucleotides match TRBD2. The V segment lost 3 bases and the J segment 5 bases; nucleotides outside the gene matches: 9. The CDR3 consists of 16 residues. Germline V CDR1 and CDR2: SGHNT, YYREEE (reference sequence).

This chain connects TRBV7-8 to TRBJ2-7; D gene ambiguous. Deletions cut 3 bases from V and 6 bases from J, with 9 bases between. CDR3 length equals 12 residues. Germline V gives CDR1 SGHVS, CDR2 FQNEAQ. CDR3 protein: CASSLSPREQYF. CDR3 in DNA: TGTGCCAGCAGCTTGAGCCCCCGCGAGCAGTACTTC.

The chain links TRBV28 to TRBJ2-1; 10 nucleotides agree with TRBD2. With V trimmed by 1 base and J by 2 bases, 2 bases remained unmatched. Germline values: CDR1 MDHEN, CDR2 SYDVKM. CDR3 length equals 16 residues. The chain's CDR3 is CASSLSAGGPYNEQFF. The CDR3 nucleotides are TGTGCCAGCAGTTTATCAGCGGGGGGGCCCTACAATGAGCAGTTCTTC.

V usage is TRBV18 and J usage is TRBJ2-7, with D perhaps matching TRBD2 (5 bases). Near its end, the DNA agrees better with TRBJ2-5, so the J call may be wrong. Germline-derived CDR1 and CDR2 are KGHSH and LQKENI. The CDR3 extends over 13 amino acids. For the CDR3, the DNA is TGTGCCAGCTCACCACCACTAGAAGAGACCCAGTACTTC. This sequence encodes CASSPPLEETQYF.

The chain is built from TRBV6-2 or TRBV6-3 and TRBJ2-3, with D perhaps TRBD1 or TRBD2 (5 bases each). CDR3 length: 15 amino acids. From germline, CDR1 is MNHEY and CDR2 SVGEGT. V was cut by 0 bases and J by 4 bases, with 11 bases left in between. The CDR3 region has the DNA TGTGCCAGCAGTTACTCTCGGGGCAGAGCAGATACGCAGTATTTT. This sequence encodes CASSYSRGRADTQYF.

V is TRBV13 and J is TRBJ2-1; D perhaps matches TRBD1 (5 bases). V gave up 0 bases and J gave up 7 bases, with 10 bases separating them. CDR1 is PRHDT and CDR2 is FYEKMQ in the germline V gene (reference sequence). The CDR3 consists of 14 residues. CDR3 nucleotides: TGTGCCAGCAGCTTAGGCCTCAGGGTGAATGAGCAGTTCTTC. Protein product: CASSLGLRVNEQFF.

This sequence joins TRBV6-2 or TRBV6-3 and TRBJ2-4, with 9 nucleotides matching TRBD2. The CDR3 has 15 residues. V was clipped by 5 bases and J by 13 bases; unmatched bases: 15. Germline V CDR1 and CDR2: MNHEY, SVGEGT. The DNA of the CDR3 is TGTGCCAGCAGTCGCAAACTAGCGGGCACAGGGGAGCAGTACTTC. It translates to CASSRKLAGTGEQYF.

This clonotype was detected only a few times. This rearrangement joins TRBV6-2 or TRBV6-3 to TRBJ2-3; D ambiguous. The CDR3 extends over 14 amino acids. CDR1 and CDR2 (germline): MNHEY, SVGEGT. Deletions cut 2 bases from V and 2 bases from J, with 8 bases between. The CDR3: CASSYGSLTDTQYF. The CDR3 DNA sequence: TGTGCCAGCAGTTACGGCTCCCTCACAGATACGCAGTATTTT.

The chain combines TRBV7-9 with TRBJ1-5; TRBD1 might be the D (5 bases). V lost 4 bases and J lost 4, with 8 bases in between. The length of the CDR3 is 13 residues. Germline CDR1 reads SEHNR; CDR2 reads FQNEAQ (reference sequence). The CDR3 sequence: CASSSGVNQPQHF. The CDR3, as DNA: TGTGCCAGCAGCTCGGGGGTGAATCAGCCCCAGCATTTT. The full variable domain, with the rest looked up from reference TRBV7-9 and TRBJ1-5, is DTGVSQNPRHKITKRGQNVTFRCDPISEHNRLYWYRQTLGQGPEFLTYFQNEAQLEKSRLLSDRFSAERPKGSFSTLEIQRTEQGDSAMYLCASSSGVNQPQHFGDGTRLSIL.

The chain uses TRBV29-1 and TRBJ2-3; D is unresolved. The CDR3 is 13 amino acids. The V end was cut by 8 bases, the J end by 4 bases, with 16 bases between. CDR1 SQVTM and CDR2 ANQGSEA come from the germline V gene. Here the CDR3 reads CSPSPPPADTQYF. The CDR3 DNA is TGCAGCCCGAGCCCCCCCCCAGCAGATACGCAGTATTTT.

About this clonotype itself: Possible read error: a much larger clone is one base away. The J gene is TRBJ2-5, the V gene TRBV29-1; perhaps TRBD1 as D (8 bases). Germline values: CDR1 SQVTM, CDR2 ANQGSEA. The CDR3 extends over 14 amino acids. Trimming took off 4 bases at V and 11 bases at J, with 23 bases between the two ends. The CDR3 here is CSVVHGQGFGGQYF. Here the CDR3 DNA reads TGCAGCGTTGTCCACGGACAGGGCTTCGGGGGGCAGTACTTC.